This T cell receptor beta chain comes out of a study of beta chain features in type 1 diabetes. Study results and caveats: Naive, central memory and Treg TCRB repertoires appeared more alike in patients than in healthy donors. Within each of all four CD4+ subsets, Type 1 diabetes patients had TCRB CDR3s that were moderately but significantly shorter.

This CDR3 contains 13 residues. CDR1 MNHEY and CDR2 SMNVEV come from the germline V gene (reference sequence). The V gene lost 4 bases and the J gene lost 7 bases, with 13 bases spanning the gap. The study reverse transcribed the entire isolated RNA, so it sequenced expressed TCRB transcripts. Sequenced by immunoSEQ multiplex PCR; TCRdb stores in-frame clones only, minus some. Among roughly 450,000 clones, around 14% were seen once, and the ten largest hold under 0.04%. This clone came up a few times. The antigen is unknown. Sequencing used naive CD4+ T cells from blood. The rearrangement links TRBV27 to TRBJ2-5; D call uncertain. This TCR derives from a man aged 25 to 45 in good health. This chain's CDR3 is CASSSDVSGTQYF. Here the CDR3 DNA reads TGTGCCAGCAGTTCTGACGTTTCGGGGACCCAGTACTTC.